The clone carrying this T cell receptor (beta chain) was observed a handful of times. As yet, its antigen is unknown. These data are taken from a study of naive and memory T cell subsets. An equimolar mix of two oligonucleotides served as the beta constant-region primer for TRBC1 and TRBC2. Ligated cDNA was amplified by four rounds of PCR with nested alpha and beta constant-region primers and SP2. One entry per CDR3 protein, called by TCRdb with MiXCR from the UMI-ligation and nested PCR reads. The table shows tens of thousands of distinct CDR3 sequences, with over 10% occurring only once. General study results and limits: Each distinct alpha or beta sequence counts as one clonotype. Naive and memory repertoire findings lacked a ground truth for validation.

Trimming took off 10 bases at V and 6 bases at J, with 16 bases between the two ends. The CDR3 sequence is 12 residues long. CMV status came from CD4+ T cell IFNgamma after overnight CMV lysate stimulation of fresh PBMCs. Source material: central memory CD4+ T cells from blood. This TCR derives from a human donor in good health. The V and J genes are TRBV12-3 or TRBV12-4 and TRBJ2-7; D is possibly TRBD1 or TRBD2 (6 bases each). The CDR3 region is CATSLRGLEQYF. CDR3 sequence (DNA): TGTGCCACCAGCCTCCGGGGGCTCGAGCAGTACTTC.